This T cell receptor beta chain originates from a study of blood T cell repertoires in COVID-19. Study-wide background: COVID-19 samples, acute and convalescent, were from the United States, Italy and Spain. T cells, B-cell-depleted T cells, or PBMCs provided the cDNA or gDNA that served as material.

Original processing methods: Reference gene primer amplification in the assay estimated nucleated cell counts. Clones were read by immunoSEQ multiplex PCR, and TCRdb kept only the in-frame ones, dropping some. V and J calls and clone size are those listed in that table; D and trimming were worked out from the DNA. The sample has 70,000 to 95,000 clones, approximately 80% seen once. The length of the CDR3 is 16 residues. The ends were cut back, 1 base at V and 5 bases at J, with 14 bases in the middle. From germline, CDR1 is LGHNA and CDR2 YNFKEQ. This clone appeared once. The rearrangement joins TRBV4-2 to TRBJ1-4, with D perhaps TRBD1 (6 bases). Sequenced material: peripheral blood. This clonotype was sampled from a woman aged 50 to 60 with acute or convalescent COVID-19. In nucleotides, the CDR3 is TGTGCCAGCAGCCAAGGAGGCAGGGGTGGGAATGAAAAACTGTTTTTT. It encodes CASSQGGRGGNEKLFF.